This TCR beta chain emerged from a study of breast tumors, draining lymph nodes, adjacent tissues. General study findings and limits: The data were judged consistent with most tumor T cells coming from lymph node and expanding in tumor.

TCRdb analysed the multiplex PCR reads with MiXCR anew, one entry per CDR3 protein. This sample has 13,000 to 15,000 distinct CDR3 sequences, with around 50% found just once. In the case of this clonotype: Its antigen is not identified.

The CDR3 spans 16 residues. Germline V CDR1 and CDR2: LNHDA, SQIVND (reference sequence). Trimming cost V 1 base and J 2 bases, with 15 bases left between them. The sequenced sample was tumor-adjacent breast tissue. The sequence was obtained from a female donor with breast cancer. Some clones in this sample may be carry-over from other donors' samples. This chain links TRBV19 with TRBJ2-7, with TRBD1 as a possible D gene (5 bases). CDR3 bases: TGTGCCAGTAGTATAGGGGTTAGGACATCGGCCTACGAGCAGTACTTC. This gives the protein CASSIGVRTSAYEQYF.